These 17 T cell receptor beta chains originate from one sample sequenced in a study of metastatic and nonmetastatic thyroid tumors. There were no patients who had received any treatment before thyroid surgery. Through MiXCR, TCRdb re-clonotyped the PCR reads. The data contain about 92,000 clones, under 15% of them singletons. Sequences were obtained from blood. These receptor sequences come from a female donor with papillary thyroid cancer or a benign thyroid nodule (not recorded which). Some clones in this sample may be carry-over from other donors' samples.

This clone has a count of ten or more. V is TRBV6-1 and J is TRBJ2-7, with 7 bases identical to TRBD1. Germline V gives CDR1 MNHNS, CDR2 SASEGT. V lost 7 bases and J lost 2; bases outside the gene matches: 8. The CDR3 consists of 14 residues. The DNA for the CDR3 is TGTGCCAGCAAGGGGGCTTACAAAACCTACGAGCAGTACTTC. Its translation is CASKGAYKTYEQYF.

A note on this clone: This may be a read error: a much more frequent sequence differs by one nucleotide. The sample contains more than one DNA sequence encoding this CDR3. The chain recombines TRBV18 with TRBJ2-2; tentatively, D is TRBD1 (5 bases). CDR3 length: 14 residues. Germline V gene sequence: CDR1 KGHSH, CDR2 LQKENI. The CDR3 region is CASSTTENTGELFF. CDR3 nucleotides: TGCGCCAGCTCAACGACAGAAAACACCGGGGAGCTGTTTTTT.

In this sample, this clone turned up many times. CDR3 DNA: TGTGCCAGCAGCTCAGGGGTGTCCTACGAGCAGTACTTC. As protein: CASSSGVSYEQYF. The chain carries TRBV2 and TRBJ2-7; a weak D match, TRBD1 (6 bases). V dropped 6 bases and J dropped 1 base, with 10 bases sitting between them. The CDR3 contains 13 residues. Germline CDR1 is SNHLY and CDR2 is FYNNEI.

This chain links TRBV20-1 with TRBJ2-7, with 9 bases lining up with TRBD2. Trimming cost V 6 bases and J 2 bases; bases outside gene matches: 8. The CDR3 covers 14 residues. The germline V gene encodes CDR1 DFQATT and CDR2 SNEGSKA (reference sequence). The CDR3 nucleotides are TGCAGTGCCATTAGCGGGGGAGACACCTACGAGCAGTACTTC. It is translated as CSAISGGDTYEQYF.

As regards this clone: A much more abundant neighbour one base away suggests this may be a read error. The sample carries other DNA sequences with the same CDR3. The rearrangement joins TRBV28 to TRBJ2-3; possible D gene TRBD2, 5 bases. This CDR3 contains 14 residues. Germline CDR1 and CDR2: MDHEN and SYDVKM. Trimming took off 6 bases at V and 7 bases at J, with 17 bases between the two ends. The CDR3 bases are TGTGCCAGCAGCCCAACGGACTTGCGTAATACGCAGTATTTT. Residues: CASSPTDLRNTQYF. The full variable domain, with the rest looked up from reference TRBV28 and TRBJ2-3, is DVKVTQSSRYLVKRTGEKVFLECVQDMDHENMFWYRQDPGLGLRLIYFSYDVKMKEKGDIPEGYSVSREKKERFSLILESASTNQTSMYLCASSPTDLRNTQYFGPGTRLTVL.

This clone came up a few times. CDR3 region: CASSQAGPDVQPQHF. The CDR3 DNA reads as TGTGCCAGCAGTCAGGCGGGACCAGATGTCCAGCCCCAGCATTTT. This chain joins TRBV6-1 and TRBJ1-5, with a weak D call TRBD1 (5 bases). Germline V gives CDR1 MNHNS, CDR2 SASEGT. The CDR3 contains 15 residues. Deletions cut 5 bases from V and 7 bases from J, with 18 bases between.

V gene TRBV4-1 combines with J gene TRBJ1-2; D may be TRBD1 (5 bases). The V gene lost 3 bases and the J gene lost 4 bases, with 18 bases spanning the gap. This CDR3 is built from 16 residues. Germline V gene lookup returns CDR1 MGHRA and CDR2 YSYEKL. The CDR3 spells CASSQPRDAISYGYTF. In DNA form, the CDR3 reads TGCGCCAGCAGCCAGCCCCGGGACGCTATTAGCTATGGCTACACCTTC.

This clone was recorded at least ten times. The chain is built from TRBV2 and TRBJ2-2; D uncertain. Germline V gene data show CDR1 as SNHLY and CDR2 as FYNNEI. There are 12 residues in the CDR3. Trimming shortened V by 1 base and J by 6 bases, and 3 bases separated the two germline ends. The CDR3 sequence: CASSEGAGELFF. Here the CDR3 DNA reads TGTGCCAGCAGTGAAGGGGCCGGGGAGCTGTTTTTT.

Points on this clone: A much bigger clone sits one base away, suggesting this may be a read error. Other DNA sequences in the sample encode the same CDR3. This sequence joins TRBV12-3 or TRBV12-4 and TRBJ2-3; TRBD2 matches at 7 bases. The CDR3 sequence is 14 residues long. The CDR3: CASSTRDYTDTQYF. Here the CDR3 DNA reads TGTGCCAGCAGCACCCGGGACTACACAGATACACAGTATTTT.

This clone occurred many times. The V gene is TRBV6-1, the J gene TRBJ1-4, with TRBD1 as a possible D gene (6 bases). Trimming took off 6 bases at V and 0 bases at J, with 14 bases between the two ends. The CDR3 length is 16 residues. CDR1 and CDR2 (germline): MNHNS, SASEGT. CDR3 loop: CASSPSTGSTNEKLFF. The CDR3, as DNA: TGTGCCAGCAGCCCCTCGACAGGATCAACTAATGAAAAACTGTTTTTT.

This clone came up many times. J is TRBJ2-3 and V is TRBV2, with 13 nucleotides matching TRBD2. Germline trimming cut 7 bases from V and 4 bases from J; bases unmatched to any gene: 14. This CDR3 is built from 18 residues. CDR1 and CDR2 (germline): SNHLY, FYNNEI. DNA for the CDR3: TGTGCCAGCAACACACTAGCGGGGGGGCCAATCGCCGCAGATACGCAGTATTTT. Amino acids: CASNTLAGGPIAADTQYF.

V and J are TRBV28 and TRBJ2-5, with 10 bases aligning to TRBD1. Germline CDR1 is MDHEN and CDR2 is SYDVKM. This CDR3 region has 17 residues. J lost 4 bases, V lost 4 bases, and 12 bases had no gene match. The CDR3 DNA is TGTGCCAGCAGTTCCTTACCAGGACAGGGGGTACCAGAGACCCAGTACTTC. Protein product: CASSSLPGQGVPETQYF.

DNA of the CDR3: TGCAGTGCTAGAGACACAGGGGGGCGCGGGACTGAAGCTTTCTTT. It encodes CSARDTGGRGTEAFF. J is TRBJ1-1 and V is TRBV20-1; 8 nucleotides match TRBD1. CDR3 length: 15 amino acids. Per germline, CDR1 DFQATT and CDR2 SNEGSKA (reference sequence). V was clipped by 0 bases and J by 5 bases; unmatched bases: 8.

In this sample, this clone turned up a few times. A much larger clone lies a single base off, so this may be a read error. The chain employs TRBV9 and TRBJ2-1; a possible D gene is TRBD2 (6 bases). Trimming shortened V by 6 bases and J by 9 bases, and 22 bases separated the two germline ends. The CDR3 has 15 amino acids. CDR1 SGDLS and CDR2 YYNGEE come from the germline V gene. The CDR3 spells CASNTGGASLSEQFF. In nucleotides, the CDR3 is TGTGCCAGCAACACCGGCGGGGCCTCCCTCAGTGAGCAGTTCTTC.

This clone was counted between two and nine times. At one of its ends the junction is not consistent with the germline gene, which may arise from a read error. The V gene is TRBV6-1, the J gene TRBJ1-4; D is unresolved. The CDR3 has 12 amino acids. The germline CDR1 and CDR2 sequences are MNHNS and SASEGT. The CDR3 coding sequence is TGTTCCAGCAGCCACATGGGGGAAAAACTGTTTTTT. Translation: CSSSHMGEKLFF.

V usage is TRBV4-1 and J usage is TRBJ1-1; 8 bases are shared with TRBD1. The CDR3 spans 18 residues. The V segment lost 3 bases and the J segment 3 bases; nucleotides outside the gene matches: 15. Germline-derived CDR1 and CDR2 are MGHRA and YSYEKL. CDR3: CASSHTDRVGSLDTEAFF. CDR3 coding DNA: TGCGCCAGCAGCCATACGGACAGGGTGGGTTCGCTGGACACTGAAGCTTTCTTT.

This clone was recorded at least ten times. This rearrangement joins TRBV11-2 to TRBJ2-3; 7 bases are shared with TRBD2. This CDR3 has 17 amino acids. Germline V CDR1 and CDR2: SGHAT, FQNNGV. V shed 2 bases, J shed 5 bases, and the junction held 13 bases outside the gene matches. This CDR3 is CASSLRHPAGPLDTQYF. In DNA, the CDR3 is TGTGCCAGCAGCTTAAGACACCCAGCGGGGCCTTTAGATACGCAGTATTTT. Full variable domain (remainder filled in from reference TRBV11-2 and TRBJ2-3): EAGVAQSPRYKIIEKRQSVAFWCNPISGHATLYWYQQILGQGPKLLIQFQNNGVVDDSQLPKDRFSAERLKGVDSTLKIQPAKLEDSAVYLCASSLRHPAGPLDTQYFGPGTRLTVL.